The 10 T cell receptor beta chains in this list originate from one sample, sequenced in a study of vaccination and CD4 T cells after COVID-19. Sample treatment: approximately 9-day PBMC culture with coronavirus spike peptide pools or control peptides (ViraFEST assay). Which antigens these TCRs recognize remains unknown. The study sequenced cultured CD4+ T cell DNA using the Oncomine TCR Beta short-read assay. TCRdb fed the PCR reads into MiXCR, producing one record per CDR3 protein. The sample comprises over 15,000 distinct CDR3 sequences, about 73% of which are singletons, and about 4.2% rests with the top ten. Sequencing was performed on CD4+ T cells from blood, cultured in vitro. These receptors were collected from a human donor who had recovered from COVID-19.

This clonotype was seen a single time. The chain joins TRBV12-3 or TRBV12-4 to TRBJ1-2; possible D gene TRBD1, 5 bases. V lost 3 bases, J lost 6 bases, and 11 bases lay in between. The length of the CDR3 is 13 residues. The CDR3 coding sequence is TGTGCCAGCAGTTTTTTGGGGACTCATGGCTACACCTTC. Its translation is CASSFLGTHGYTF.

The rearrangement links TRBV12-3 or TRBV12-4 to TRBJ1-5; a possible D gene is TRBD1 (5 bases). The ends were cut back, 7 bases at V and 4 bases at J, with 17 bases in the middle. CDR3 length: 15 residues. The CDR3: CASTQGARGNQPQHF. CDR3 DNA: TGTGCCAGCACCCAGGGCGCTCGGGGGAATCAGCCCCAGCATTTT.

This clonotype was seen once. This chain links TRBV7-2 with TRBJ1-1; 7 bases line up with TRBD1. The V gene end was trimmed by 4 bases and the J gene end by 3 bases; junction bases not matched to a gene: 5. The CDR3 is 14 amino acids. The germline V gene has CDR1 SGHTA and CDR2 FQGNSA. The CDR3 loop is CASSYQGGDTEAFF. In DNA form, the CDR3 reads TGTGCCAGCAGCTACCAGGGGGGGGACACTGAAGCTTTCTTT. The full variable domain, with the rest looked up from reference TRBV7-2 and TRBJ1-1, is GAGVSQSPSNKVTEKGKDVELRCDPISGHTALYWYRQSLGQGLEFLIYFQGNSAPDKSGLPSDRFSAERTGGSVSTLTIQRTQQEDSAVYLCASSYQGGDTEAFFGQGTRLTVV.

This clonotype is judged medium-sized. The V and J genes are TRBV7-2 and TRBJ1-6; D perhaps matches TRBD1 (6 bases). Germline V gives CDR1 SGHTA, CDR2 FQGNSA. Trimming cost V 5 bases and J 5 bases, with 16 bases left between them. The CDR3 consists of 16 residues. Here the CDR3 reads CASSIQTRGHNSPLHF. CDR3 in DNA: TGTGCCAGCAGCATCCAGACCCGGGGGCATAATTCACCCCTCCACTTT.

This clonotype was detected only a few times. The CDR3 coding sequence is TGCAGTGCTAGAGTTGGAGGGCGGAGTGAAGCTTTCTTT. Protein: CSARVGGRSEAFF. The chain employs TRBV20-1 and TRBJ1-1; D gene ambiguous. V was shortened by 1 base and J by 7 bases, with 13 bases between the two germline ends. Germline loops: CDR1 DFQATT, CDR2 SNEGSKA (reference sequence). The CDR3 sequence is 13 residues long.

This sequence joins TRBV19 and TRBJ1-3; D gene ambiguous. Germline V gene sequence: CDR1 LNHDA, CDR2 SQIVND (reference sequence). This CDR3 is built from 16 residues. V lost 5 bases to trimming and J lost 1 base, with 15 bases between them. CDR3 nucleotide sequence: TGTGCCAGTAGTTATGCAGGAACTGGTTCTGGAAACACCATATATTTT. It translates to CASSYAGTGSGNTIYF.

In DNA, the CDR3 is TGCAGTGCTCTTCCGGGACAGGGAGGAGGGCGGAGTCGTGTCTACGAGCAGTACTTC. Its translation is CSALPGQGGGRSRVYEQYF. J is TRBJ2-7 and V is TRBV20-1; 9 nucleotides agree with TRBD1. Germline CDR1 is DFQATT and CDR2 is SNEGSKA (reference sequence). J lost 3 bases, V lost 5 bases, and 23 bases had no gene match. The length of the CDR3 is 19 residues.

The gene calls are TRBV15 and TRBJ2-2; TRBD2 might be the D (9 bases). Germline CDR1 and CDR2: LNHNV and YYDKDF (reference sequence). The CDR3 loop spans 19 amino acids. Trimming took off 3 bases at V and 1 base at J, with 21 bases between the two ends. The CDR3, as DNA: TGTGCCACCAGCAGGCCCAGGGGGCTAGCGGGACAGAACACCGGGGAGCTGTTTTTT. Translation: CATSRPRGLAGQNTGELFF.

The chain joins TRBV6-1 to TRBJ1-1; 8 bases line up with TRBD1. This CDR3 has 12 residues. Trimming took 8 bases from V and 8 from J; bases not matched to a gene: 7. CDR1 and CDR2 from the germline V gene are MNHNS and SASEGT. This CDR3 reads CASAPGGAEAFF. The CDR3 DNA reads as TGTGCCAGCGCCCCAGGGGGCGCAGAAGCTTTCTTT.

The chain is built from TRBV7-2 and TRBJ2-7; TRBD1 matches 7 bases. Germline V gene data show CDR1 as SGHTA and CDR2 as FQGNSA. This CDR3 comprises 15 residues. The V gene end was trimmed by 5 bases and the J gene end by 1 base; junction bases not matched to a gene: 8. The CDR3 DNA reads as TGTGCCAGCAGCCAAGGACAGGCCCTTTCCTACGAGCAGTACTTC. Protein product: CASSQGQALSYEQYF. Full variable domain (missing parts from reference TRBV7-2 and TRBJ2-7): GAGVSQSPSNKVTEKGKDVELRCDPISGHTALYWYRQSLGQGLEFLIYFQGNSAPDKSGLPSDRFSAERTGGSVSTLTIQRTQQEDSAVYLCASSQGQALSYEQYFGPGTRLTVT.